The 8 T cell receptor beta chains presented below share a single source sample, sequenced in a study of T cell responses to AZD1222 COVID-19 vaccine. The protocol was immunoSEQ multiplex PCR, while the TCRdb copy is restricted to in-frame clones and leaves out a portion. The data contain about 120,000 clones, about 88% of them seen just once; the ten biggest clones take up roughly 8%. The input for sequencing was peripheral blood, taken on day 0 of AZD1222 vaccination. Every receptor here comes from an adult in good health.

This clone came up a few times. The sample has other DNA sequences that encode this CDR3 too. This chain joins TRBV28 and TRBJ1-2; TRBD1 might be the D (5 bases). From germline, CDR1 is MDHEN and CDR2 SYDVKM. This CDR3 region has 14 residues. The V gene lost 4 bases and the J gene lost 4 bases, with 13 bases spanning the gap. CDR3 loop: CASSSTGTLYGYTF. The CDR3 DNA reads TGTGCCAGCAGTTCAACCGGGACCCTCTATGGCTACACCTTC.

V gene TRBV24-1 combines with J gene TRBJ1-5; no clear D gene. The CDR3 spans 13 residues. Germline V gene lookup returns CDR1 KGHDR and CDR2 SFDVKD. With 6 bases removed from V and 7 bases from J, the gap between germline ends came to 12 bases. In DNA form, the CDR3 reads TGTGCCACCAGTTGGCAGGAAAGCCAGCCCCAGCATTTT. Protein product: CATSWQESQPQHF.

The chain is built from TRBV14 and TRBJ1-2, with TRBD1 matching over 7 bases. The length of the CDR3 is 14 residues. CDR1 SGHDN and CDR2 FVKESK come from the germline V gene. Trimming removed 1 base from V and 6 bases from J; junction bases left unmatched: 5. CDR3 residues: CASSQGGQNHGYTF. In DNA, the CDR3 is TGTGCCAGCAGCCAAGGGGGACAGAACCATGGCTACACCTTC.

This chain connects TRBV30 to TRBJ1-6; possibly TRBD1 for D (6 bases). The V end lost 4 bases, the J end lost 8 bases, and 21 bases lay between the germline ends. The CDR3 sequence is 16 residues long. The germline V gene has CDR1 GTSNPN and CDR2 SVGIG (reference sequence). CDR3 sequence: CAWTRGGGFTYSPLHF. In nucleotides, the CDR3 is TGTGCCTGGACTAGGGGGGGCGGATTTACGTATTCACCCCTCCACTTT.

This clone was recorded once. The chain has TRBV9 and TRBJ2-3; D is ambiguous. Germline V lookup: CDR1 SGDLS, CDR2 YYNGEE. The germline V and J ends were trimmed by 1 base and 6 bases, with 9 bases remaining between them. CDR3 length equals 13 residues. The DNA for the CDR3 is TGTGCCAGCAGCGTATCAACCAGGGATACGCAGTATTTT. Translated: CASSVSTRDTQYF.

This chain connects TRBV28 to TRBJ1-1; no reliable D call. V lost 3 bases to trimming and J lost 0 bases, with 5 bases between them. The CDR3 covers 13 residues. CDR1 MDHEN and CDR2 SYDVKM come from the germline V gene. CDR3 region: CASSLLVNTEAFF. The CDR3 region has the DNA TGTGCCAGCAGTTTGTTGGTGAACACTGAAGCTTTCTTT.

The J gene is TRBJ1-5, the V gene TRBV11-2; 7 bases map to TRBD1. This CDR3 region has 15 residues. V gave up 5 bases and J gave up 6 bases; unmatched junction bases: 10. From germline, CDR1 is SGHAT and CDR2 FQNNGV. CDR3 amino acids: CASSVDTGETQPQHF. The DNA of the CDR3 is TGTGCCAGCAGCGTGGATACAGGGGAAACTCAGCCCCAGCATTTT. The full variable domain, its missing parts supplied by reference TRBV11-2 and TRBJ1-5, is EAGVAQSPRYKIIEKRQSVAFWCNPISGHATLYWYQQILGQGPKLLIQFQNNGVVDDSQLPKDRFSAERLKGVDSTLKIQPAKLEDSAVYLCASSVDTGETQPQHFGDGTRLSIL.

The rearrangement uses TRBV11-2 and TRBJ1-1, with D uncertain. CDR3 length: 14 amino acids. Trimming removed 1 base at V and 1 base at J, with 7 bases between. Germline loops: CDR1 SGHAT, CDR2 FQNNGV. In DNA form, the CDR3 reads TGTGCCAGCAGCTTAGCCGCGGCGAACACTGAAGCTTTCTTT. This sequence encodes CASSLAAANTEAFF.